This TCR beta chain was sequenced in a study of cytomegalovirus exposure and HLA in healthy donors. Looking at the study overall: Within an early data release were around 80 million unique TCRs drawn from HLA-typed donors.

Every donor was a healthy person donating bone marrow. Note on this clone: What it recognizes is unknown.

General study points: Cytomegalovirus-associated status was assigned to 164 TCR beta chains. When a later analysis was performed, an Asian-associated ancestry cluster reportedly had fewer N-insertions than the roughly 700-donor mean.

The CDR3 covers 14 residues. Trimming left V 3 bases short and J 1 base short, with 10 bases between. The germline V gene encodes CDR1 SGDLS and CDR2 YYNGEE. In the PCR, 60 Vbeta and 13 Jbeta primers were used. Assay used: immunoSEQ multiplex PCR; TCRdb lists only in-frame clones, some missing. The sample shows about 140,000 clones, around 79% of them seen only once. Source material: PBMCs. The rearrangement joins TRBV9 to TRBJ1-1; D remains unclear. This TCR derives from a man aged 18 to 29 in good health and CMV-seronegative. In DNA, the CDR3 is TGTGCCAGCAGCGCGGTAGGAGGGAACACTGAAGCTTTCTTT. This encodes CASSAVGGNTEAFF.